These T cell receptor beta chains were read from a single sample in a study of shared clonotypes between healthy human individuals. Profiled with immunoSEQ multiplex PCR; TCRdb holds only in-frame clones, not every one. The sample records roughly 2,300,000 clones, 85% to 95% being singletons. The material sequenced was naive CD4+ T cells from PBMCs. These receptors all come from a man aged 18 to 29 in good health. Some clones in this sample may be carry-over from other donors' samples. Both conserved end residues are trimmed from each CDR3.

cdr3_length j_call v_call cdr3_aa
15 TRBJ2-4 TRBV4-3 ASSNKGGGVAKNIQY
12 TRBJ2-1 TRBV11-2 ASTQSGTYNEQF
13 TRBJ2-5 TRBV9 ASSPLAGGGETQY
11 TRBJ1-2 TRBV5-1 ASSISGGYGYT
13 TRBJ1-2 TRBV6-5 ASSYSGDGFVPGA
14 TRBJ1-5 TRBV6-6 ASSYSGTASNQPQH
12 TRBJ1-1 TRBV25-1 ASSESRGSTEAF
13 TRBJ2-2 TRBV5-1 ASRPSGGDTGELF
11 TRBJ1-2 TRBV11-2 ASREGRGHGYT
15 TRBJ1-5 TRBV27 ASSSGTGAGFNQPQH
18 TRBJ2-3 TRBV6-1 ASSATRAGVGVGETDTQY
13 TRBJ1-5 TRBV19 ASSIGPGGNQPQH
15 TRBJ1-1 TRBV27 ASSFRGGLKMNTEAF
14 TRBJ2-1 TRBV7-3 ASSLVPAGVGNEQF
13 TRBJ2-1 TRBV5-1 ASSLVDRSYNEQF
11 TRBJ2-1 TRBV7-6 ASSLAKGDEQF
13 TRBJ2-1 TRBV18 ASSESTGPYNEQF
12 TRBJ1-1 TRBV6-1 ASSGRQGNTEAF
13 TRBJ1-4 TRBV28 ASSLLTGGSEKLF
11 TRBJ1-5 TRBV7-2 ASSPDRDQPQH
12 TRBJ1-1 TRBV7-9 ASSRDSRNTEAF
14 TRBJ1-2 TRBV5-6 ASSLNPGQLSYGYT
14 TRBJ2-7 TRBV28 ASRHPGQVTSYEQY
14 TRBJ2-7 TRBV6-6 ASSPKRQGRGSEQY
11 TRBJ1-5 TRBV18 ASSPQSHQPQH
13 TRBJ2-7 TRBV5-4 ASSLERGSSYEQY
13 TRBJ2-2 TRBV11-1 ASSLRQGGTGELF
14 TRBJ2-3 TRBV29-1 SVAGPGIGPTDTQY
14 TRBJ2-1 TRBV18 ASSPNLGLGNNEQF
12 TRBJ2-5 TRBV27 ASSFRGSQADQY
11 TRBJ1-5 TRBV6-6 ASEQVGNQPQH
11 TRBJ1-1 TRBV23-1 AGQGQKNTEAF
15 TRBJ2-3 TRBV28 ASILSGLEVPTDTQY
14 TRBJ2-1 TRBV11-3 ASSLDGTSGYNEQF
13 TRBJ2-3 TRBV11-3 ASSPGTSPTDTQY
10 TRBJ2-7 TRBV7-9 ASSFSGNEQY
13 TRBJ2-7 TRBV30 AWRENRGPYYEQY
13 TRBJ2-4 TRBV5-1 ASSSSGIAKNIQY
14 TRBJ2-7 TRBV4-2 ASSHPAGEGISEQY
11 TRBJ2-1 TRBV6-5 ASRQVGYNEQF
10 TRBJ1-2 TRBV5-1 ASRTGNYGYT
12 TRBJ1-2 TRBV4-2 ASSQEGAYYGYT
14 TRBJ2-1 TRBV14 ASSPVDRVGYNEQF
12 TRBJ2-1 TRBV6-1 ASSEVFATSSSF
13 TRBJ2-7 TRBV6-6 ASSYSGGDAYEQY
12 TRBJ2-3 TRBV7-9 ASSPPVNPNTQY
13 TRBJ2-6 TRBV6-1 ASSLRITGANVLT
14 TRBJ1-2 TRBV27 ASSPYRTGDDYGYT
13 TRBJ2-7 TRBV7-7 ASSLGSGPSYEQY
14 TRBJ2-7 TRBV5-1 ASSLGLGTGDHEQY
10 TRBJ2-7 TRBV28 GTLRGSYEQY
13 TRBJ1-1 TRBV18 ASSPRQAGIAEAF
10 TRBJ2-4 TRBV29-1 SVEDPLNIQY
14 TRBJ2-4 TRBV28 ASSAQGALAKNIQY
13 TRBJ1-2 TRBV4-3 AGSQVGSGYYGYT
19 TRBJ2-2 TRBV5-1 ASSKERGLAGGPFRSGELF
8 TRBJ2-7 TRBV20-1 SADAYEQY
11 TRBJ1-1 TRBV2 ASSEWGDPEAF
16 TRBJ2-1 TRBV4-2 ASSLSTTSGGSYNEQF